A single sample is the source of the 6 T cell receptor beta chains below, sequenced in a study of blood T cell repertoires in COVID-19 (dated by TCRdb to about 2020). The receptor library was made with the immunoSEQ multiplex PCR assay. TCRdb stores this immuneACCESS table with in-frame sequences only. Part of the clones is absent; in the studies checked, under half of the shortfall reflects unresolved V genes, and no reason is known for the rest. For this sample the table gives about 300,000 clones, of which 87% were detected only once. The top ten hold under 6.5% of the sample. Sequencing was performed on PBMCs or T cells enriched from blood (not recorded which). The source is a young woman who had recovered from COVID-19.

The chain links TRBV4-1 to TRBJ1-4; D gene unclear. V was cut by 3 bases and J by 4 bases, with 21 bases left in between. Germline V lookup: CDR1 MGHRA, CDR2 YSYEKL. The CDR3 covers 18 residues. CDR3 sequence: CASSHPVGPLSYNEKLFF. CDR3 nucleotides: TGCGCCAGCAGCCACCCCGTTGGTCCGTTGAGTTATAATGAAAAACTGTTTTTT.

The genes are TRBV4-3 and TRBJ1-4, with 8 positions matching TRBD1. The germline CDR1 and CDR2 sequences are LGHNA and YSLEER. V lost 4 bases to trimming and J lost 6 bases; unmatched junction nucleotides: 4. This CDR3 spans 14 amino acids. The CDR3 region has the DNA TGCGCCAGCAGCCCGACAGGGGTAGATGAAAAACTGTTTTTT. Translating it yields CASSPTGVDEKLFF.

This CDR3 reads CASSPTSDSNTGELFF. The CDR3 bases are TGCGCCAGCAGCCCTACTTCGGACAGCAACACCGGGGAGCTGTTTTTT. The chain recombines TRBV5-1 with TRBJ2-2, with a weak D call TRBD1 (6 bases). The V and J ends lost 4 bases and 2 bases respectively, with 15 bases between them. Per the germline V gene, CDR1 is SGHRS and CDR2 is YFSETQ. The CDR3 is 16 amino acids.

The chain carries TRBV7-3 and TRBJ1-6; D not certain. Germline CDR1 SGHTA, CDR2 FQGTGA. This CDR3 comprises 12 residues. With 6 bases removed from V and 9 bases from J, the gap between germline ends came to 9 bases. The CDR3 reads CASRSGASPLHF. As DNA, the CDR3 is TGTGCCAGCAGATCGGGAGCTTCACCCCTCCACTTT.

This chain links TRBV30 with TRBJ1-5; weak D call: TRBD1 (5 bases). V was pared by 3 bases and J by 2 bases, with 14 bases between. This CDR3 is 15 amino acids long. Germline V gene data show CDR1 as GTSNPN and CDR2 as SVGIG (reference sequence). CDR3 DNA sequence: TGTGCCTGGAGCCTGGGGGGGACGGGCAATCAGCCCCAGCATTTT. Protein: CAWSLGGTGNQPQHF.

J is TRBJ2-5 and V is TRBV7-3; 8 nucleotides line up with TRBD2. CDR1 is SGHTA, CDR2 FQGTGA, per germline. V gave up 5 bases and J gave up 4 bases; unmatched junction bases: 6. The CDR3 totals 14 residues. CDR3 coding DNA: TGTGCCAGCAGCGCCTCGGGGGGGTCAGAGACCCAGTACTTC. Translation: CASSASGGSETQYF.